This T cell receptor (beta chain) was captured in a study of blood T cell repertoires in COVID-19 (dated by TCRdb to the early 2020s). Regarding the study in general: Samples covering the acute and convalescent phases of COVID-19 were provided by collaborators in the United States, Italy and Spain. The samples were drawn from the first 160 participants of the ongoing ImmuneRACE study and from 1,200 or so subjects provided by 6 global collaborators. The repertoires were released in a freely available public database meant as a resource for research on the immune response to SARS-CoV-2. The material from the prospective study consisted of cDNA or gDNA derived from T cells, B-cell-depleted T cells, or PBMCs. The sample metadata nearly always contained a de-identified subject ID, COVID-19 status, age in years and sex. Where available, HLA class I and class II types were obtained from metadata supplied by the sample provider rather than from assay-based typing. Deeply sampled blood TCRbeta repertoires from subjects exposed to, actively infected with, or recovered from COVID-19 were included in the dataset.

Turning to this clone: What this receptor recognizes is not known. Base qualities were left out, and no much larger clone turns up one base away.

Study-wide findings and limitations: Clinical and demographic metadata were provided uncurated, with the amount varying by source and participant.

TCRbeta CDR3 regions were amplified from genomic DNA by means of the immunoSEQ Assay, a bias-controlled multiplex PCR. For the original study's pipeline: The number of nucleated cells in each sample was estimated from the amplification of reference gene primers within the assay. To quantify the absolute abundance of each unique TCRbeta CDR3 rearrangement, sequence reads were collapsed and filtered. Productive Simpson clonality was computed per sample as the square root of Simpson's diversity index over productive rearrangements. TCRdb retrieved this table from immuneACCESS and kept in-frame rearrangements only. Not all clones are present; in checked studies, unresolved V genes account for under half, and no reason is known for the remainder. The V and J calls and clone size are taken from that table; D and trimming were inferred from the DNA. The sample table shows about 320,000 clones, and approximately 88% are seen once. Approximately 5% of the sample is taken by the ten largest.

In the prospective study, participants were roughly 18 to 95 years old, resided in around 25 geographic areas of the United States, and were enrolled through a virtual design. To assign participants to cohorts, the prospective study relied on clinical history that participants themselves reported in a screening survey and a study questionnaire. For ImmuneRACE Cohort 3, a participant was defined as recovered based on two consecutive negative NP/OP PCR tests, clearance by a healthcare professional, or resolution of symptoms. Mobile phlebotomists in the prospective study collected whole blood, serum and a nasopharyngeal or oropharyngeal swab from every participant. Over a roughly two-month period, participants in the prospective study had the option of providing additional blood draws and questionnaires. Blood samples from the prospective study were shipped frozen or at room temperature prior to DNA extraction.

V loses 4 bases, J loses 4 bases, and the germline ends lie 24 bases apart. The germline V gene specifies SGDLS as CDR1 and YYNGEE as CDR2. Spanning cysteine to phenylalanine, the CDR3 consists of 19 amino acids. This entry keeps only the CDR3 DNA: 57 bases, framed from base 1. Sequenced input: PBMCs or T cells enriched from blood (not recorded which). This sequence uses TRBV9 and TRBJ1-6; the D gene is possibly TRBD1, with 6 bases matching. This receptor was obtained from a man in his sixties who had recovered from COVID-19. The nucleotides read TGTGCCAGCAGCCCTCAAGAGGGGGGGGGTGACCCTTATAATTCACCCCTCCACTTT. The encoded protein is CASSPQEGGGDPYNSPLHF.